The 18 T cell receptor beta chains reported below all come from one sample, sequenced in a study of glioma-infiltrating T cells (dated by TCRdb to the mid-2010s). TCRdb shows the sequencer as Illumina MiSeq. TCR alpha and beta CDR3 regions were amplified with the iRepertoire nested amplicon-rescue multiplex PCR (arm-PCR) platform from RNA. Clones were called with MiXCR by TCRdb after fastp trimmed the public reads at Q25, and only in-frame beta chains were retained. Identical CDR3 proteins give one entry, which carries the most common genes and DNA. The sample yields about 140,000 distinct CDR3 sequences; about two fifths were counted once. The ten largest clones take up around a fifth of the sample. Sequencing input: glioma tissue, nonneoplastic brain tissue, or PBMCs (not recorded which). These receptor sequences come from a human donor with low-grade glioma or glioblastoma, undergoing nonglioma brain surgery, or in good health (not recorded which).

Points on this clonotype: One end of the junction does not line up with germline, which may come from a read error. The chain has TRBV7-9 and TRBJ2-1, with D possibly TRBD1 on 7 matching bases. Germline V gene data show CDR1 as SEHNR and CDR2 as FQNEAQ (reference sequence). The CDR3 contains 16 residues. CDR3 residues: CARSNQGGSGYNEQFF. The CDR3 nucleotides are TGTGCCCGCAGCAATCAGGGGGGTTCGGGATACAATGAGCAGTTCTTC.

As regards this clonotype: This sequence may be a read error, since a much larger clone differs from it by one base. CDR3 in amino acids: CASSPRTSGYNEQFF. In DNA, the CDR3 is TGTGCCAGCAGCCCACGGACTAGCGGTTACAATGAGCAGTTCTTC. This chain uses TRBV7-2 with TRBJ2-1; 10 bases align to TRBD2. Per the germline V gene, CDR1 is SGHTA and CDR2 is FQGNSA. The ends lost 5 bases at V and 4 bases at J; junction bases unmatched: 5. CDR3 length: 15 amino acids.

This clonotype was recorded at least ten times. CDR3 protein: CASSLMTDTQYF. Written as DNA, the CDR3 is TGTGCCAGCAGTTTAATGACAGATACGCAGTATTTT. The chain employs TRBV28 and TRBJ2-3; D not resolved. The V end was cut by 2 bases, the J end by 3 bases, with 3 bases between. From germline, CDR1 is MDHEN and CDR2 SYDVKM. The length of the CDR3 is 12 residues.

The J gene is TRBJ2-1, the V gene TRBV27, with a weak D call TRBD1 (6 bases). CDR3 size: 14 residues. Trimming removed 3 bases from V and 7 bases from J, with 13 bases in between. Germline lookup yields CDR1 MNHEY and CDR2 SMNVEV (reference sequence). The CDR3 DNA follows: TGTGCCAGCAGTTTTCCAGGGGATGTGAATGAGCAGTTCTTC. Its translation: CASSFPGDVNEQFF.

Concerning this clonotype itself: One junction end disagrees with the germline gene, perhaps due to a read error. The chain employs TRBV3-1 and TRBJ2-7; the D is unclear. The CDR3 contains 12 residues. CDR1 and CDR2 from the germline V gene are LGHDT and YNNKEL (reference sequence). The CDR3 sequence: CASSQVEYEQYF. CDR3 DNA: TGCGCCAGCAGCCAAGTAGAGTACGAGCAGTACTTC.

CDR3 sequence reads: CSARVRTRDTFYEQYF. The CDR3 DNA sequence: TGCAGTGCTAGAGTTCGTACCCGGGACACCTTCTACGAGCAGTACTTC. The chain has TRBV20-1 and TRBJ2-7, with D tentatively TRBD1 (6 bases). The V end lost 1 base, the J end lost 3 bases, and 19 bases lay between the germline ends. The germline V gene encodes CDR1 DFQATT and CDR2 SNEGSKA (reference sequence). This CDR3 is built from 16 residues.

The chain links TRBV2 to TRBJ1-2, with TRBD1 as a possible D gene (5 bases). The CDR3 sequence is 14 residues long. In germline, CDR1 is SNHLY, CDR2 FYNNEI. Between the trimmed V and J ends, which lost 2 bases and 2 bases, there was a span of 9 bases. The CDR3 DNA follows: TGTGCCAGCAGTGAACGGGGCCGAAACTATGGCTACACCTTC. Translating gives CASSERGRNYGYTF.

CDR3 sequence (DNA): TGTGCCAGCAGTAGACAGGGAAGGTACGAGCAGTACTTC. As protein: CASSRQGRYEQYF. The chain combines TRBV6-1 with TRBJ2-7; 7 bases are shared with TRBD1. After removal of 5 bases from V and 4 bases from J, the junction contained 5 bases not matched to a gene. The germline V gene has CDR1 MNHNS and CDR2 SASEGT. The CDR3 contains 13 residues.

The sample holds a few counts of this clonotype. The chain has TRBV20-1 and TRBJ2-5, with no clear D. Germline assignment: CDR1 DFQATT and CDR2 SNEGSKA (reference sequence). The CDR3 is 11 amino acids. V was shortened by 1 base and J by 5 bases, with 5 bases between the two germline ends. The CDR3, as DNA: TGCAGTGCTAGAGCTGGGGAGACCCAGTACTTC. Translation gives CSARAGETQYF.

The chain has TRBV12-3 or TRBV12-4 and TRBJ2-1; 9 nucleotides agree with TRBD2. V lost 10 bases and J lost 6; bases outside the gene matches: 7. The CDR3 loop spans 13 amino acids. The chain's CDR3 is CAIGNSGGNEQFF. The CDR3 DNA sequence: TGTGCCATTGGGAATAGCGGGGGCAATGAGCAGTTCTTC.

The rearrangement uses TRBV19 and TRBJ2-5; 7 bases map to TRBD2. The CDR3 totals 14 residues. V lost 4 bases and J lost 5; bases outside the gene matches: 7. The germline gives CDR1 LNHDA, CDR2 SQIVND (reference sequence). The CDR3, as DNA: TGTGCCAGTAGTACCGCTAGCGGTGGGGAGACCCAGTACTTC. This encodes CASSTASGGETQYF. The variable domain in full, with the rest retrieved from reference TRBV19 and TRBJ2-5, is DGGITQSPKYLFRKEGQNVTLSCEQNLNHDAMYWYRQDPGQGLRLIYYSQIVNDFQKGDIAEGYSVSREKKESFPLTVTSAQKNPTAFYLCASSTASGGETQYFGPGTRLLVL.

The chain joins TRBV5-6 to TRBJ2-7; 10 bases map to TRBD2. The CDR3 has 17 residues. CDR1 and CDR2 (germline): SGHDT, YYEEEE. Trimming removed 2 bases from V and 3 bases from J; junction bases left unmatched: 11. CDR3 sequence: CASSFRTSGYLFYEQYF. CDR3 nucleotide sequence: TGTGCCAGCAGCTTCAGGACTAGCGGTTACCTATTCTACGAGCAGTACTTC.

The CDR3 is CASSETGNRGLEYF. CDR3 coding DNA: TGTGCCAGCAGTGAAACGGGAAACAGGGGCCTAGAGTACTTC. The chain has TRBV6-1 and TRBJ2-4, with 7 bases aligning to TRBD1. Per germline, CDR1 MNHNS and CDR2 SASEGT. Trimming at V came to 2 bases and at J to 14 bases, leaving 12 bases not matched to a gene. This CDR3 region has 14 residues.

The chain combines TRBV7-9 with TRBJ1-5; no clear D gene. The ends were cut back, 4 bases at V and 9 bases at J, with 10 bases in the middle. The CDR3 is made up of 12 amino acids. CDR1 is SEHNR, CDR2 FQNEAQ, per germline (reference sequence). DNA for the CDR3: TGTGCCAGCAGCTGGGAGGAACGGCCCCAGCATTTT. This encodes CASSWEERPQHF.

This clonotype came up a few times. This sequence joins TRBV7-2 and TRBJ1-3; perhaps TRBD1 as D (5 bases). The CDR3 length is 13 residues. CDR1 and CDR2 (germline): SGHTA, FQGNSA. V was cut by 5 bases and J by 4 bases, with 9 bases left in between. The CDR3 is CASSIDRGNTIYF. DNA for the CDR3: TGTGCCAGCAGCATAGACAGAGGAAACACCATATATTTT.

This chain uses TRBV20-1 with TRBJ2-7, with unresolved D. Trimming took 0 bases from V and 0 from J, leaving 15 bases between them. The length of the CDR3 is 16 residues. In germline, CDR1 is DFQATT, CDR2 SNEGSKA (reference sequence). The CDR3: CSARDQPSGVSYEQYF. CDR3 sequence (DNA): TGCAGTGCTAGAGATCAACCTTCGGGTGTCTCCTACGAGCAGTACTTC.

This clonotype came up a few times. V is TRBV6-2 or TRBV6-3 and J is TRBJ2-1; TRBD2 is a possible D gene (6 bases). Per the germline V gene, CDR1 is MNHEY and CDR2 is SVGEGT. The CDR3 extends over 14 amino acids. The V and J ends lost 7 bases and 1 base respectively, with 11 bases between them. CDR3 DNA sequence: TGTGCCAGCAAAGGTAGCGGATCCTACAATGAGCAGTTCTTC. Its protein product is CASKGSGSYNEQFF.

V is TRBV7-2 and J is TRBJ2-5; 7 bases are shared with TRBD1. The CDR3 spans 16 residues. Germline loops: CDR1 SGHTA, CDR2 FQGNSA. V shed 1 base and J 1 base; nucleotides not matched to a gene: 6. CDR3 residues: CASSLGLGQIQETQYF. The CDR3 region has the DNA TGTGCCAGCAGCTTAGGTTTGGGACAGATCCAAGAGACCCAGTACTTC.